The clone carrying this TCR beta chain has just a few counts. Profiled with immunoSEQ multiplex PCR; TCRdb holds only in-frame clones, not every one. Of about 77,000 clones in the sample, roughly 91% were seen once. This record belongs to a study of T cell changes during pregnancy in multiple sclerosis. The CDR3 sequence is 16 residues long. The ends were cut back, 0 bases at V and 0 bases at J, with 7 bases in the middle. The germline V gene encodes CDR1 SGDLS and CDR2 YYNGEE. This TCR was recovered from a female donor in good health, enrolled as a control in a pregnancy study. The V call is TRBV9, the J call TRBJ1-6, with unresolved D. The source material was peripheral blood, sampled after pregnancy. The CDR3, as DNA: TGTGCCAGCAGCGTAGGGGAGGGCTCCTATAATTCACCCCTCCACTTT. It translates to CASSVGEGSYNSPLHF.